These 28 T cell receptor beta chains were all obtained from the same sample, sequenced in a study of control samples from healthy donors and cancer patients. This table comes from immunoSEQ multiplex PCR, and its TCRdb copy is limited to in-frame clones, with some not included. Among more than 150,000 clones listed, about 94% were seen once. Input material: blood. All receptors derive from a woman aged 25 to 45 in good health.

The rearrangement joins TRBV3-1 (or the pseudogene TRBV3-2) to TRBJ2-3, with D tentatively TRBD1 (6 bases). V dropped 4 bases and J dropped 1 base, with 9 bases sitting between them. Germline values: CDR1 LGHDT, CDR2 YNNKEL (reference sequence). The CDR3 covers 14 residues. CDR3 DNA: TGTGCCAGCAGCCCCAACAGGGGCACAGATACGCAGTATTTT. Its protein product is CASSPNRGTDTQYF.

This rearrangement joins TRBV20-1 to TRBJ1-4; D unresolved. The CDR3 has 15 amino acids. V lost 3 bases and J lost 7, with 18 bases in between. Per germline, CDR1 DFQATT and CDR2 SNEGSKA (reference sequence). DNA for the CDR3: TGCAGTGCTAGTAGCGTTAGGGTTGCGGGTGAAAAACTGTTTTTT. Translating gives CSASSVRVAGEKLFF.

CDR3 bases: TGTGCCAGCAGCTTCGGAGTGTCAGGGTCAGATACGCAGTATTTT. Translated: CASSFGVSGSDTQYF. The gene calls are TRBV7-2 and TRBJ2-3, with D perhaps matching TRBD1 (5 bases). The CDR3 is 15 amino acids. Between the trimmed V and J ends, which lost 3 bases and 4 bases, there was a span of 14 bases. Germline values: CDR1 SGHTA, CDR2 FQGNSA. Supplemented by reference TRBV7-2 and TRBJ2-3, the full variable domain reads GAGVSQSPSNKVTEKGKDVELRCDPISGHTALYWYRQSLGQGLEFLIYFQGNSAPDKSGLPSDRFSAERTGGSVSTLTIQRTQQEDSAVYLCASSFGVSGSDTQYFGPGTRLTVL.

The count of this clone is one. Other DNA sequences in the same sample also yield this CDR3. This chain joins TRBV2 and TRBJ2-3; 14 nucleotides line up with TRBD2. This CDR3 is 16 amino acids long. Unmatched junction bases numbered 4, after V lost 5 bases and J lost 3 bases. The germline V gene has CDR1 SNHLY and CDR2 FYNNEI. The DNA of the CDR3 is TGTGCCAGCAGTTTTGGACTAGCGGGAGGAACAGATACGCAGTATTTT. Its translation: CASSFGLAGGTDTQYF. The entire variable domain, with the rest obtained from reference TRBV2 and TRBJ2-3, is as follows: EPEVTQTPSHQVTQMGQEVILRCVPISNHLYFYWYRQILGQKVEFLVSFYNNEISEKSEIFDDQFSVERPDGSNFTLKIRSTKLEDSAMYFCASSFGLAGGTDTQYFGPGTRLTVL.

The count of this clone is one. The rearrangement joins TRBV7-2 to TRBJ2-1, with D possibly being TRBD1 (5 bases). Trimming left V 4 bases short and J 8 bases short, with 12 bases between. The germline CDR1 and CDR2 sequences are SGHTA and FQGNSA. The CDR3 length is 13 residues. The CDR3 coding sequence is TGTGCCAGCAGCTCGGCTGGGGCCGATGAGCAGTTCTTC. This codes for CASSSAGADEQFF. The full variable domain, with the rest looked up from reference TRBV7-2 and TRBJ2-1, is GAGVSQSPSNKVTEKGKDVELRCDPISGHTALYWYRQSLGQGLEFLIYFQGNSAPDKSGLPSDRFSAERTGGSVSTLTIQRTQQEDSAVYLCASSSAGADEQFFGPGTRLTVL.

The chain joins TRBV28 to TRBJ1-2; D possibly corresponds to TRBD1 (6 bases). The CDR3 sequence is 13 residues long. Germline lookup yields CDR1 MDHEN and CDR2 SYDVKM. The germline V and J ends were trimmed by 8 bases and 2 bases, with 12 bases remaining between them. Here the CDR3 reads CASQGGSNYGYTF. The CDR3 DNA sequence: TGTGCCAGCCAAGGGGGATCCAACTATGGCTACACCTTC.

The chain uses TRBV2 and TRBJ1-1; D gene uncertain. The CDR3 is made up of 12 amino acids. V was pared by 4 bases and J by 8 bases, with 11 bases between. Looked up from germline, CDR1 is SNHLY and CDR2 is FYNNEI. DNA of the CDR3: TGTGCCAGCAGTGGGGAGGTAGCGGAAGCTTTCTTT. Translation: CASSGEVAEAFF.

CDR3 sequence reads: CATSDIGTGGSYEQYF. CDR3 nucleotide sequence: TGTGCCACCAGTGATATTGGGACAGGGGGCTCGTACGAGCAGTACTTC. This chain connects TRBV24-1 to TRBJ2-7, with 12 bases matching TRBD1. The length of the CDR3 is 16 residues. Germline trimming cut 3 bases from V and 4 bases from J; bases unmatched to any gene: 6. The germline CDR1 and CDR2 sequences are KGHDR and SFDVKD.

The rearrangement uses TRBV7-3 and TRBJ2-1, with a tentative D call TRBD2 (6 bases). Germline V gene data show CDR1 as SGHTA and CDR2 as FQGTGA. Trimming left V 2 bases short and J 0 bases short, with 8 bases between. This CDR3 is built from 15 residues. The CDR3 region has the DNA TGTGCCAGCAGCTTAGCGGGGAGCTCCTACAATGAGCAGTTCTTC. It specifies CASSLAGSSYNEQFF.

The V call is TRBV11-2, the J call TRBJ2-7, with a weak D call TRBD1 (6 bases). The germline V and J ends were trimmed by 7 bases and 3 bases, with 22 bases remaining between them. Germline V gene data show CDR1 as SGHAT and CDR2 as FQNNGV. This CDR3 comprises 16 residues. CDR3 nucleotide sequence: TGTGCCAGCAACTCCCCCTCAGGGGTGGGGATCTACGAGCAGTACTTC. It specifies CASNSPSGVGIYEQYF.

This rearrangement joins TRBV28 to TRBJ1-5; the D is unclear. With 3 bases removed from V and 7 bases from J, the gap between germline ends came to 10 bases. The germline CDR1 and CDR2 sequences are MDHEN and SYDVKM. CDR3 length equals 13 residues. CDR3 in amino acids: CASSFLFPQPQHF. The CDR3 region has the DNA TGTGCCAGCAGTTTTCTTTTCCCCCAGCCCCAGCATTTT.

The chain combines TRBV7-2 with TRBJ2-2, with a tentative D call TRBD2 (6 bases). V was clipped by 0 bases and J by 6 bases, with 8 bases between them. This CDR3 region has 14 residues. Per the germline V gene, CDR1 is SGHTA and CDR2 is FQGNSA. The CDR3 DNA reads TGTGCCAGCAGCTTAGCGGGAGGACCCGGGGAGCTGTTTTTT. Its translation is CASSLAGGPGELFF. Full variable domain (missing parts from reference TRBV7-2 and TRBJ2-2): GAGVSQSPSNKVTEKGKDVELRCDPISGHTALYWYRQSLGQGLEFLIYFQGNSAPDKSGLPSDRFSAERTGGSVSTLTIQRTQQEDSAVYLCASSLAGGPGELFFGEGSRLTVL.

The chain joins TRBV28 to TRBJ1-1; D is unclear. Germline V gene lookup returns CDR1 MDHEN and CDR2 SYDVKM. The CDR3 runs to 14 residues. The V end lost 3 bases, the J end lost 1 base, and 9 bases lay between the germline ends. CDR3 in amino acids: CASSFPGGNTEAFF. The CDR3 bases are TGTGCCAGCAGTTTCCCGGGCGGGAACACTGAAGCTTTCTTT.

V is TRBV25-1 and J is TRBJ2-5, with D perhaps being TRBD1 or TRBD2 (7 bases each). The CDR3 covers 12 residues. Germline V gives CDR1 MGHDK, CDR2 SYGVNS. Trimming took off 2 bases at V and 13 bases at J, with 14 bases between the two ends. The CDR3 DNA sequence: TGTGCCAGCAGTGAACCCAGGGGGGGTCCGTACTTC. Translation: CASSEPRGGPYF.

This chain connects TRBV6-5 to TRBJ1-5, with 8 bases lining up with TRBD1. Germline assignment: CDR1 MNHEY and CDR2 SVGAGI. The CDR3 is 15 residues long. The V segment lost 7 bases and the J segment 2 bases; nucleotides outside the gene matches: 7. The CDR3 loop is CASTGQGRGNQPQHF. The CDR3 region has the DNA TGTGCCAGCACTGGACAGGGTCGGGGCAATCAGCCCCAGCATTTT.

CDR3: CASSQSRDSQYSNQPQHF. CDR3 DNA sequence: TGCGCCAGCAGTCAATCGCGGGACAGCCAGTATAGCAATCAGCCCCAGCATTTT. This chain joins TRBV23-1 and TRBJ1-5; 7 positions agree with TRBD1. TRBV23-1 is filed as an ORF, its function uncertain. The CDR3 is made up of 18 amino acids. V gave up 0 bases and J gave up 0 bases; unmatched junction bases: 8.

The chain couples TRBV5-1 to TRBJ2-3, with 11 nucleotides matching TRBD2. Germline V CDR1 and CDR2: SGHRS, YFSETQ. V lost 4 bases and J lost 4; bases outside the gene matches: 5. The CDR3 extends over 15 amino acids. CDR3 DNA: TGCGCCAGCAGCAAGACTAGCGGGGTCCCAGATACGCAGTATTTT. Its translation is CASSKTSGVPDTQYF.

The V and J genes are TRBV18 and TRBJ2-1; 7 bases are a match to TRBD1. CDR1 and CDR2 (germline): KGHSH, LQKENI. V was pared by 10 bases and J by 9 bases, with 21 bases of the junction left unmatched. This CDR3 region has 16 residues. This chain's CDR3 is CATEPKPGQYASEQFF. In DNA form, the CDR3 reads TGTGCCACCGAACCAAAACCGGGACAGTATGCCAGTGAGCAGTTCTTC.

The chain links TRBV12-3 or TRBV12-4 to TRBJ1-5; no clear D. V lost 4 bases, J lost 6 bases, and 10 bases lay in between. This CDR3 contains 13 residues. CDR3 protein: CASSSSGGQPQHF. CDR3 sequence (DNA): TGTGCCAGCAGTTCCTCCGGTGGTCAGCCCCAGCATTTT.

This chain uses TRBV5-6 with TRBJ1-4; TRBD1 matches 8 bases. This CDR3 contains 15 residues. V shed 4 bases and J 4 bases; nucleotides not matched to a gene: 6. Germline V gene data show CDR1 as SGHDT and CDR2 as YYEEEE. This chain's CDR3 is CASSMRTGSNEKLFF. DNA for the CDR3: TGTGCCAGCAGCATGCGGACAGGGAGTAATGAAAAACTGTTTTTT.

The chain uses TRBV29-1 and TRBJ2-5; D not certain. V was shortened by 4 bases and J by 4 bases, with 10 bases between the two germline ends. The CDR3 is made up of 12 amino acids. Germline V gives CDR1 SQVTM, CDR2 ANQGSEA. The CDR3 spells CSVGLVGETQYF. DNA of the CDR3: TGCAGCGTTGGCCTAGTAGGAGAGACCCAGTACTTC.

The J gene is TRBJ1-5, the V gene TRBV10-2, with a tentative D call TRBD1 (5 bases). This CDR3 comprises 13 residues. Per the germline V gene, CDR1 is WSHSY and CDR2 is SAAADI. Trimming took 5 bases from V and 2 from J, leaving 7 bases between them. The CDR3 sequence is CASSPGGNQPQHF. CDR3 nucleotides: TGCGCCAGCAGTCCGGGGGGCAATCAGCCCCAGCATTTT.

The CDR3 DNA is TGTGCCAGCAGTTTATACGGTGAAGCTTTCTTT. Protein sequence: CASSLYGEAFF. The V call is TRBV27, the J call TRBJ1-1; D is ambiguous. Germline CDR1 MNHEY, CDR2 SMNVEV (reference sequence). The CDR3 is 11 residues long. Trimming pared 1 base from V and 7 bases from J, leaving 4 bases between.

This clone was counted only a few times. The V gene is TRBV7-9, the J gene TRBJ1-5; no reliable D call. V lost 5 bases and J lost 8, with 16 bases in between. Germline CDR1 is SEHNR and CDR2 is FQNEAQ (reference sequence). The CDR3 covers 14 residues. CDR3 residues: CASSLAGSDEPQHF. The CDR3 nucleotides are TGTGCCAGCAGCCTGGCTGGCTCAGACGAGCCCCAGCATTTT.

This chain connects TRBV19 to TRBJ2-1; 8 nucleotides line up with TRBD1. CDR1 LNHDA and CDR2 SQIVND come from the germline V gene (reference sequence). The CDR3 has 17 amino acids. The V gene end was trimmed by 2 bases and the J gene end by 0 bases; junction bases not matched to a gene: 6. The CDR3, as DNA: TGTGCCAGTAGTATAACAGGGGGATCGGGCTCCTACAATGAGCAGTTCTTC. Translated, it gives CASSITGGSGSYNEQFF.

This chain joins TRBV11-1 and TRBJ2-7; D possibly corresponds to TRBD2 (5 bases). Looked up from germline, CDR1 is SGHAT and CDR2 is FQDESV (reference sequence). The CDR3 totals 14 residues. The V gene lost 5 bases and the J gene lost 2 bases, with 13 bases spanning the gap. The chain's CDR3 is CASSPRRSPYEQYF. The CDR3 DNA reads as TGTGCCAGCAGCCCCCGGAGGTCCCCCTACGAGCAGTACTTC.

This clone was found a few times. This chain connects TRBV10-2 to TRBJ1-2; D uncertain. V lost 3 bases and J lost 1, with 9 bases in between. Germline values: CDR1 WSHSY, CDR2 SAAADI. CDR3 size: 14 residues. The CDR3 spells CASSDKGINYGYTF. The CDR3 region has the DNA TGCGCCAGCAGTGATAAAGGAATTAACTATGGCTACACCTTC.

The chain recombines TRBV5-8 with TRBJ2-7, with 11 bases lining up with TRBD1. This CDR3 has 15 amino acids. CDR1 and CDR2 from the germline V gene are SGHTS and YDEGEE. J lost 6 bases, V lost 5 bases, and 10 bases had no gene match. The CDR3 sequence: CASRRRTGGSSEQYF. CDR3 nucleotides: TGTGCCAGCAGACGAAGGACAGGGGGCTCTAGCGAGCAGTACTTC.